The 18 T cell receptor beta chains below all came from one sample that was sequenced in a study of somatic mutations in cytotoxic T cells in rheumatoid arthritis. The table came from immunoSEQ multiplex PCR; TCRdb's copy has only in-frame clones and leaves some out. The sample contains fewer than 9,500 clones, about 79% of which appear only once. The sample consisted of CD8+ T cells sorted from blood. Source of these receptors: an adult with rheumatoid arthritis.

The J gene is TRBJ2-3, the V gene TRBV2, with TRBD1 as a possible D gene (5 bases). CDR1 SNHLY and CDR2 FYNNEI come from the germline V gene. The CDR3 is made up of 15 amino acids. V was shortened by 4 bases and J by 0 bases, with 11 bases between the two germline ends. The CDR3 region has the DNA TGTGCCAGCAGTGGTATAGGGGTTAGCACAGATACGCAGTATTTT. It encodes CASSGIGVSTDTQYF.

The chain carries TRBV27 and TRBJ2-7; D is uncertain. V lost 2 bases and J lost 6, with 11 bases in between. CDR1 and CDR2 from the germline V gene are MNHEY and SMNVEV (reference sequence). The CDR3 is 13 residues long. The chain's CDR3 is CASSLRAAGEQYF. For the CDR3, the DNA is TGTGCCAGCAGTTTAAGAGCAGCTGGCGAGCAGTACTTC.

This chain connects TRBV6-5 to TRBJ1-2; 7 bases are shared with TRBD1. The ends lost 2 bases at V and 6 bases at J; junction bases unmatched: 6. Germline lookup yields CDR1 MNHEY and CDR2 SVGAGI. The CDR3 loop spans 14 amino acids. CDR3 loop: CASSYRQGIDGYTF. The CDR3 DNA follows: TGTGCCAGCAGTTACCGACAGGGTATAGATGGCTACACCTTC.

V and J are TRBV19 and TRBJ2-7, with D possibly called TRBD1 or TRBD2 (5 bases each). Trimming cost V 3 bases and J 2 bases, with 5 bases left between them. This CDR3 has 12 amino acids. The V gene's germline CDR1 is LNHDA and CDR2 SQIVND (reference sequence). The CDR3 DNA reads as TGTGCCAGTAGTATGGGGGCCTACGAGCAGTACTTC. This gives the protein CASSMGAYEQYF.

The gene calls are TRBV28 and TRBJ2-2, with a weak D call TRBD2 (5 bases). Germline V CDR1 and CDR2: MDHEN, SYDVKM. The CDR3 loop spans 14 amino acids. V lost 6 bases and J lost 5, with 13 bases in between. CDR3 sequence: CASRPAGMTGELFF. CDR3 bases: TGTGCCAGCAGACCCGCCGGGATGACCGGGGAGCTGTTTTTT.

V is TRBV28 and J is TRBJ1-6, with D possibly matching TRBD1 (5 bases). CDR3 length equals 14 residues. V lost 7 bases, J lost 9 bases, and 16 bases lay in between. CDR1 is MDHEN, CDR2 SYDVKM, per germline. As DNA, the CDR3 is TGTGCCAGCATCTCCCCCAGGGTGGCTTCACCCCTCCACTTT. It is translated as CASISPRVASPLHF.

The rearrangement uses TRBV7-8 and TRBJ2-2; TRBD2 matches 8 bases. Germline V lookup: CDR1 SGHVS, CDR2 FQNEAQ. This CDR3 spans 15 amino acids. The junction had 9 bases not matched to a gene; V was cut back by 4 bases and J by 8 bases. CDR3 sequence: CASSSAGAHPGELFF. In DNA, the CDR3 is TGTGCCAGCAGCTCAGCGGGAGCGCACCCGGGGGAGCTGTTTTTT. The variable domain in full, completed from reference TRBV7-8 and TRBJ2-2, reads GAGVSQSPRYKVAKRGQDVALRCDPISGHVSLFWYQQALGQGPEFLTYFQNEAQLDKSGLPSDRFFAERPEGSVSTLKIQRTQQEDSAVYLCASSSAGAHPGELFFGEGSRLTVL.

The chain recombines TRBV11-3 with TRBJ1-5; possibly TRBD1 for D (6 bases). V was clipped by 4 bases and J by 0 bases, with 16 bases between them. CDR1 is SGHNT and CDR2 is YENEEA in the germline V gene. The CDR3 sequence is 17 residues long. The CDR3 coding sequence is TGTGCCAGCAGCTGGGGACAAAAGAAAAATAGCAATCAGCCCCAGCATTTT. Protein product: CASSWGQKKNSNQPQHF. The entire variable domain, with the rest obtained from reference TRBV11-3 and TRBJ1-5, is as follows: EAGVVQSPRYKIIEKKQPVAFWCNPISGHNTLYWYLQNLGQGPELLIRYENEEAVDDSQLPKDRFSAERLKGVDSTLKIQPAELGDSAVYLCASSWGQKKNSNQPQHFGDGTRLSIL.

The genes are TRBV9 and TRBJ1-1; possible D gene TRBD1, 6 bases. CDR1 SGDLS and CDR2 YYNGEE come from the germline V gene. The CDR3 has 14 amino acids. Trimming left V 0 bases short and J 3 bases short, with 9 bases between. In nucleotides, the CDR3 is TGTGCCAGCAGCGTAGGGGACACCTACACTGAAGCTTTCTTT. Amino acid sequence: CASSVGDTYTEAFF.

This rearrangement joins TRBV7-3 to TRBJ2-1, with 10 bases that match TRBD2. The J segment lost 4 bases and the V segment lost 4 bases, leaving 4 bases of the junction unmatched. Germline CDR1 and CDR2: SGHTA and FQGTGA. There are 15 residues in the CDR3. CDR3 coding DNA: TGTGCCAGCAGCTACCTAGCGGGGGCTTACAATGAGCAGTTCTTC. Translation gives CASSYLAGAYNEQFF.

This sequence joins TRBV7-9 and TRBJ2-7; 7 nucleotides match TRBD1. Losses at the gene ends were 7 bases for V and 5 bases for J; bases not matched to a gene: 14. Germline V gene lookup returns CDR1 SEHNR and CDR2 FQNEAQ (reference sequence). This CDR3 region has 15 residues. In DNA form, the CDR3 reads TGTGCCAGCAACTCCCCCAACAGGGGTTCCCACGAGCAGTACTTC. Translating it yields CASNSPNRGSHEQYF.

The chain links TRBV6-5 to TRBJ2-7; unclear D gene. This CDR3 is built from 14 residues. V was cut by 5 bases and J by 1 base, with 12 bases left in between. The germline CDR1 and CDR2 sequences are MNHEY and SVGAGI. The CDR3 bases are TGTGCCAGCAGTCTTTCGACGTATTCCTACGAGCAGTACTTC. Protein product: CASSLSTYSYEQYF.

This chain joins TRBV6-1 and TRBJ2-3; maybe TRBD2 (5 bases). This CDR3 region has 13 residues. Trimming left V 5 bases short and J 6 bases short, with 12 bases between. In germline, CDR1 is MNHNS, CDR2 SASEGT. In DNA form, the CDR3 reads TGTGCCAGCAGTCGACGCTCGGGGGATACGCAGTATTTT. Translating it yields CASSRRSGDTQYF.

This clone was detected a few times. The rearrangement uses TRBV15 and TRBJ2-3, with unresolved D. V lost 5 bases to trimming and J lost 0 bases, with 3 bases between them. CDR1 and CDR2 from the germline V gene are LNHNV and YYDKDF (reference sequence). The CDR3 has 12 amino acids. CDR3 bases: TGTGCCACCAGCTGGAGCACAGATACGCAGTATTTT. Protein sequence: CATSWSTDTQYF.

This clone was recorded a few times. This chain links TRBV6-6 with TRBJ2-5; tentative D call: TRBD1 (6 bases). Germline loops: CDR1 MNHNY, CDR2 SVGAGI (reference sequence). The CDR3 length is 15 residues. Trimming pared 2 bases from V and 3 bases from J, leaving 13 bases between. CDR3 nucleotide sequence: TGTGCCAGCAGTTACACGGGGACATTAAAAGAGACCCAGTACTTC. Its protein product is CASSYTGTLKETQYF.

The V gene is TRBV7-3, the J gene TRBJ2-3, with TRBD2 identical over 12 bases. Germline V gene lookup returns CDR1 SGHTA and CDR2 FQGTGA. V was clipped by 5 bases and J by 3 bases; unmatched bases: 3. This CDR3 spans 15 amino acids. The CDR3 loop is CASSLAGGQTDTQYF. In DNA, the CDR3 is TGTGCCAGCAGCCTAGCGGGGGGGCAGACAGATACGCAGTATTTT.

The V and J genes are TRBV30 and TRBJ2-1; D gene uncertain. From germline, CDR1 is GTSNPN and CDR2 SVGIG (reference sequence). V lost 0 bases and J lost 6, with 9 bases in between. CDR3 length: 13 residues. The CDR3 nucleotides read TGTGCCTGGAGTGTACAAGAGTTCAATGAGCAGTTCTTC. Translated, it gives CAWSVQEFNEQFF.

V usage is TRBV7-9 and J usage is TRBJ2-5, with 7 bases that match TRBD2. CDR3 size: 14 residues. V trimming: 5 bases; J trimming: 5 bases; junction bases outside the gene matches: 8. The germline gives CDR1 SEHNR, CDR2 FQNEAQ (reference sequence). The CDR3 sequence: CASSRRGYEETQYF. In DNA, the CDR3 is TGTGCCAGCAGCCGGCGGGGGTACGAGGAGACCCAGTACTTC.